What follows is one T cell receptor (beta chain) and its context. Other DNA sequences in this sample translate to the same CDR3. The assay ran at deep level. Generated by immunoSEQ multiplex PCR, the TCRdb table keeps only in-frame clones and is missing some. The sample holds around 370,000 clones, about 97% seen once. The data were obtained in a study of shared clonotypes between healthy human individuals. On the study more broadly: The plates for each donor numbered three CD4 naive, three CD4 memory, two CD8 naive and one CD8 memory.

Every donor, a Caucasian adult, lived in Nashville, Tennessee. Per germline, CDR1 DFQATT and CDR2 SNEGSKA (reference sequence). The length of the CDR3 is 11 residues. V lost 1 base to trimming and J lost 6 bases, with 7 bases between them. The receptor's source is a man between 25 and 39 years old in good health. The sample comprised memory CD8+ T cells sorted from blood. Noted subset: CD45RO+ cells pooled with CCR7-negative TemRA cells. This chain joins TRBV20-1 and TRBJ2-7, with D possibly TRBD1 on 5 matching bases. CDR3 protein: CSARGGSEQYF. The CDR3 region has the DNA TGCAGTGCTAGAGGGGGCTCCGAGCAGTACTTC.